This T cell receptor (beta chain) originates from a study of T cell responses to AZD1222 COVID-19 vaccine. A word on this clone: Its matching antigen is unknown.

The CDR3 is made up of 15 amino acids. Trimming took 1 base from V and 3 from J, leaving 12 bases between them. In germline, CDR1 is LGHNT, CDR2 FRNRAP. Study-level points and caveats: The study identified only six AZD1222 recipients as seropositive at baseline.

TCRdb's copy holds only in-frame clones and misses some; the assay was immunoSEQ multiplex PCR. The table includes 150,000 to 200,000 clones, nearly 95% detected once. The TCR comes from an adult who received the AZD1222 COVID-19 vaccine. The sequenced sample was peripheral blood, obtained 28 days after the second AZD1222 dose. The genes are TRBV12-5 and TRBJ1-1, with a tentative D call TRBD1 (6 bases). CDR3 residues: CASGLGGGGDTEAFF. The CDR3 DNA is TGTGCTAGTGGTTTGGGAGGGGGAGGGGACACTGAAGCTTTCTTT.